The following is a T cell receptor beta chain sequence with its context. Per the original methods: Amplifying reference gene primers gave estimates of nucleated cell counts. Some clones are missing from TCRdb's copy, which holds only in-frame ones; the method was immunoSEQ multiplex PCR. That table supplies the V and J calls and clone size; D and trimming were determined from the DNA. Found here are some 80,000 clones, roughly 90% of them singletons; the top ten hold roughly 2.5%. This sample is drawn from a study of blood T cell repertoires in COVID-19. Study at large: COVID-19 samples collected from the United States, Italy and Spain covered acute and convalescent phases. From T cells, B-cell-depleted T cells, or PBMCs came the material, which was cDNA or gDNA.

The V gene lost 1 base and the J gene lost 0 bases, with 6 bases spanning the gap. The germline V gene encodes CDR1 SNHLY and CDR2 FYNNEI. The CDR3 runs to 15 residues. The clonotype comes from a human donor in a cohort sampled during active COVID-19. The specimen was peripheral blood. The chain employs TRBV2 and TRBJ1-4; D unresolved. For the CDR3, the DNA is TGTGCCAGCAGTGAAGGGGGAGCAACTAATGAAAAACTGTTTTTT. The encoded protein is CASSEGGATNEKLFF. Using reference TRBV2 and TRBJ1-4 for the parts outside the CDR3, the full variable domain is EPEVTQTPSHQVTQMGQEVILRCVPISNHLYFYWYRQILGQKVEFLVSFYNNEISEKSEIFDDQFSVERPDGSNFTLKIRSTKLEDSAMYFCASSEGGATNEKLFFGSGTQLSVL.